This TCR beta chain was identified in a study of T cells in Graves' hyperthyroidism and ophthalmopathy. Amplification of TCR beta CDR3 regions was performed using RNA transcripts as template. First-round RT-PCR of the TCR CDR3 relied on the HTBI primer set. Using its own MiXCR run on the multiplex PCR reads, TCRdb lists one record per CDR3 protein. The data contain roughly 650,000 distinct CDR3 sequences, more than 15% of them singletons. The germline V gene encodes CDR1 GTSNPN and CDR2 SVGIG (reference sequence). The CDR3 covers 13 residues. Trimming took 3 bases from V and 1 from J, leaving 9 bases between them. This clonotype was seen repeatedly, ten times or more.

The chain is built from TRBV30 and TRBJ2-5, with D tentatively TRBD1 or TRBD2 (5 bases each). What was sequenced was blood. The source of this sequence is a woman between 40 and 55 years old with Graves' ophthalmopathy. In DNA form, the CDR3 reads TGTGCCTGGAGGGGACCGGTCCAAGAGACCCAGTACTTC. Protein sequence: CAWRGPVQETQYF.